The 18 T cell receptor beta chains in this list originate from one sample, sequenced in a study of blood T cell repertoires in COVID-19. The assay was immunoSEQ multiplex PCR, and TCRdb's table has in-frame clones only and misses some. This table holds some 150,000 clones, about 91% found once. Input material: peripheral blood. These receptors were collected from a woman aged 55-69 years who had recovered from COVID-19.

The chain combines TRBV2 with TRBJ1-6; D is ambiguous. Germline CDR1 SNHLY, CDR2 FYNNEI. The length of the CDR3 is 13 residues. Trimming cost V 3 bases and J 7 bases, with 7 bases left between them. The CDR3 reads CASSDQRNSPLHF. The CDR3, as DNA: TGTGCCAGCAGTGACCAGAGGAATTCACCCCTCCACTTT.

The gene calls are TRBV28 and TRBJ1-2; D is perhaps TRBD1 (6 bases). Per the germline V gene, CDR1 is MDHEN and CDR2 is SYDVKM. Trimming took off 4 bases at V and 0 bases at J, with 21 bases between the two ends. CDR3 size: 18 residues. The CDR3 is CASSSPGGARWANYGYTF. In DNA form, the CDR3 reads TGTGCCAGCAGTTCCCCCGGGGGGGCAAGATGGGCTAACTATGGCTACACCTTC.

The chain has TRBV3-1 (or the pseudogene TRBV3-2) and TRBJ2-3; tentatively, D is TRBD1 (5 bases). CDR1 is LGHDT, CDR2 YNNKEL, per germline (reference sequence). The CDR3 extends over 18 amino acids. V lost 0 bases and J lost 2, with 18 bases in between. The chain's CDR3 is CASSQDTGRGRATDTQYF. Here the CDR3 DNA reads TGTGCCAGCAGCCAAGATACAGGAAGGGGCCGTGCCACAGATACGCAGTATTTT.

CDR3 protein: CASRDTGAAGNTIYF. DNA for the CDR3: TGTGCCAGCAGGGATACAGGGGCGGCCGGAAACACCATATATTTT. The chain recombines TRBV28 with TRBJ1-3; 7 nucleotides match TRBD1. The germline gives CDR1 MDHEN, CDR2 SYDVKM. This CDR3 has 15 residues. V lost 6 bases and J lost 4; bases outside the gene matches: 9. Complete variable domain (other parts from reference TRBV28 and TRBJ1-3): DVKVTQSSRYLVKRTGEKVFLECVQDMDHENMFWYRQDPGLGLRLIYFSYDVKMKEKGDIPEGYSVSREKKERFSLILESASTNQTSMYLCASRDTGAAGNTIYFGEGSWLTVV.

This chain joins TRBV3-1 (or the pseudogene TRBV3-2) and TRBJ2-1, with D possibly matching TRBD2 (5 bases). The CDR3 has 14 residues. Germline values: CDR1 LGHDT, CDR2 YNNKEL (reference sequence). Deletions cut 1 base from V and 12 bases from J, with 16 bases between. Here the CDR3 DNA reads TGTGCCAGCAGCCAAGCGGGGTCGGGCTCTGTGCAGTTCTTC. Translated, it gives CASSQAGSGSVQFF.

The chain is built from TRBV5-1 and TRBJ2-3; tentative D call: TRBD1 (5 bases). The CDR3 extends over 15 amino acids. Germline-derived CDR1 and CDR2 are SGHRS and YFSETQ. V lost 3 bases, J lost 1 base, and 12 bases lay in between. In DNA, the CDR3 is TGCGCCAGCAGCTGGGGTAGGGGTGGCACAGATACGCAGTATTTT. This sequence encodes CASSWGRGGTDTQYF.

V gene TRBV9 combines with J gene TRBJ2-3; 9 positions match TRBD1. CDR1 is SGDLS, CDR2 YYNGEE, per germline. The CDR3 is made up of 15 amino acids. Trimming at V came to 0 bases and at J to 5 bases, leaving 4 bases not matched to a gene. This chain's CDR3 is CASSVERTGVDTQYF. CDR3 DNA: TGTGCCAGCAGCGTAGAGAGGACAGGGGTAGATACGCAGTATTTT. Full variable domain (missing parts from reference TRBV9 and TRBJ2-3): DSGVTQTPKHLITATGQRVTLRCSPRSGDLSVYWYQQSLDQGLQFLIQYYNGEERAKGNILERFSAQQFPDLHSELNLSSLELGDSALYFCASSVERTGVDTQYFGPGTRLTVL.

CDR3 sequence: CASGPSGGAVGELFF. The CDR3 region has the DNA TGCGCCAGCGGCCCAAGCGGGGGGGCCGTCGGGGAGCTGTTTTTT. The chain is built from TRBV5-1 and TRBJ2-2; TRBD2 agrees at 10 bases. This CDR3 region has 15 residues. Germline trimming cut 7 bases from V and 7 bases from J; bases unmatched to any gene: 10. Germline V gene sequence: CDR1 SGHRS, CDR2 YFSETQ.

CDR3 protein: CASSAQGALGNTIYF. The CDR3 nucleotides read TGTGCCAGCAGTGCACAGGGGGCGCTTGGAAACACCATATATTTT. The chain couples TRBV2 to TRBJ1-3; 9 bases match TRBD1. The V and J ends lost 4 bases and 3 bases, in that order; junction bases with no gene match: 4. CDR1 is SNHLY and CDR2 is FYNNEI in the germline V gene. The CDR3 runs 15 residues.

This rearrangement joins TRBV28 to TRBJ1-1, with a possible D match to TRBD1 (5 bases). Per the germline V gene, CDR1 is MDHEN and CDR2 is SYDVKM. Trimming removed 7 bases at V and 4 bases at J, with 7 bases between. The CDR3 length is 11 residues. Written as DNA, the CDR3 is TGTGCCAGCACCGGGGGCACTGAAGCTTTCTTT. Translated: CASTGGTEAFF.

This sequence joins TRBV19 and TRBJ2-7; 10 nucleotides match TRBD2. Per germline, CDR1 LNHDA and CDR2 SQIVND (reference sequence). The CDR3 is 16 amino acids. V gave up 5 bases and J gave up 6 bases; unmatched junction bases: 13. CDR3 in DNA: TGTGCCAGTAGTGGGCGCACTAGCGGGGATTCTCGCGAGCAGTACTTC. This translates into CASSGRTSGDSREQYF.

The V gene is TRBV20-1, the J gene TRBJ1-5; D remains unclear. Germline V CDR1 and CDR2: DFQATT, SNEGSKA (reference sequence). Trimming took off 3 bases at V and 7 bases at J, with 10 bases between the two ends. The CDR3 loop spans 12 amino acids. Here the CDR3 DNA reads TGCAGTGCTAGTGAGGTACGGCAGCCCCAGCATTTT. Protein: CSASEVRQPQHF.

This clone was counted once. The chain is built from TRBV24-1 and TRBJ2-1, with TRBD2 matching 7 bases. There are 17 residues in the CDR3. V trimming: 1 base; J trimming: 5 bases; junction bases outside the gene matches: 10. Germline V gene data show CDR1 as KGHDR and CDR2 as SFDVKD. CDR3 amino acids: CATSDFAGGISNNEQFF. CDR3 sequence (DNA): TGTGCCACCAGTGATTTCGCCGGGGGGATATCTAACAATGAGCAGTTCTTC.

The chain carries TRBV7-8 and TRBJ2-1, with 8 bases that match TRBD2. V was clipped by 5 bases and J by 10 bases; unmatched bases: 19. Germline CDR1 and CDR2: SGHVS and FQNEAQ. The CDR3 sequence is 17 residues long. CDR3 sequence (DNA): TGTGCCAGCAGCATAAGAGGGGGTAGCGGGGACACGAGGGAGCAGTTCTTC. Residues: CASSIRGGSGDTREQFF.

This chain uses TRBV19 with TRBJ1-5; TRBD1 aligns across 9 bases. Per the germline V gene, CDR1 is LNHDA and CDR2 is SQIVND (reference sequence). This CDR3 has 16 amino acids. The V gene end was trimmed by 6 bases and the J gene end by 5 bases; junction bases not matched to a gene: 11. Written as DNA, the CDR3 is TGTGCCAGTAGCCCTCCCCGGAGACAGGGGGATCAGCCCCAGCATTTT. Residues: CASSPPRRQGDQPQHF.

This clone was found once. The chain recombines TRBV11-3 with TRBJ2-7; D gene uncertain. Per the germline V gene, CDR1 is SGHNT and CDR2 is YENEEA. The CDR3 consists of 14 residues. With 1 base removed from V and 0 bases from J, the gap between germline ends came to 7 bases. The CDR3 loop reads CASSLGPSSYEQYF. CDR3 nucleotides: TGTGCCAGCAGCTTAGGCCCGAGCTCCTACGAGCAGTACTTC. Based on the CDR3 plus reference TRBV11-3 and TRBJ2-7, the full variable domain is EAGVVQSPRYKIIEKKQPVAFWCNPISGHNTLYWYLQNLGQGPELLIRYENEEAVDDSQLPKDRFSAERLKGVDSTLKIQPAELGDSAVYLCASSLGPSSYEQYFGPGTRLTVT.

V and J are TRBV19 and TRBJ1-3; possibly TRBD1 for D (6 bases). The ends were cut back, 4 bases at V and 4 bases at J, with 17 bases in the middle. Germline values: CDR1 LNHDA, CDR2 SQIVND (reference sequence). This CDR3 has 16 amino acids. CDR3 region: CASSNREGASGNTIYF. In DNA form, the CDR3 reads TGTGCCAGTAGTAACAGGGAAGGGGCATCCGGAAACACCATATATTTT.

The chain joins TRBV3-1 (or the pseudogene TRBV3-2) to TRBJ2-3; possible D gene TRBD2, 5 bases. Germline loops: CDR1 LGHDT, CDR2 YNNKEL (reference sequence). V dropped 5 bases and J dropped 1 base, with 10 bases sitting between them. The CDR3 extends over 14 amino acids. CDR3 loop: CASSEGGGTDTQYF. For the CDR3, the DNA is TGTGCCAGCAGCGAGGGCGGCGGCACAGATACGCAGTATTTT.